This T cell receptor (beta chain) comes out of a study of T cells after yellow fever vaccination. About the research overall: Each low-cell-number fraction was prepared by means of SMART-Seq v4 Ultra Low Input. Overall study results and limits: It was the secondary response that reached its peak faster, day 5 versus 15, but it was weaker.

In the case of this clonotype: The antigen remains unidentified.

As TCR cDNA was made by 5'RACE template switching, a universal primer site and UMIs were added. TCRdb re-derived calls from the 5' RACE reads in MiXCR, one entry per CDR3 protein. The data contain a few hundred thousand distinct CDR3 sequences, roughly a sixth of them singletons. The CDR3 loop spans 17 amino acids. CDR1 is SGHRS, CDR2 YFSETQ, per germline. Trimming shortened V by 0 bases and J by 2 bases, and 16 bases separated the two germline ends. The sequence came from a man aged 18-30 years who received the YFV17D yellow fever vaccine. This rearrangement joins TRBV5-1 to TRBJ2-3; weak D call: TRBD2 (6 bases). Sequenced material: PBMCs, taken before the yellow fever booster vaccination. This chain's CDR3 is CASSLGVSGGVTDTQYF. In DNA form, the CDR3 reads TGCGCCAGCAGCTTGGGGGTTAGCGGCGGAGTCACAGATACGCAGTATTTT. Looking up the rest from reference TRBV5-1 and TRBJ2-3 gives the full variable domain: KAGVTQTPRYLIKTRGQQVTLSCSPISGHRSVSWYQQTPGQGLQFLFEYFSETQRNKGNFPGRFSGRQFSNSRSEMNVSTLELGDSALYLCASSLGVSGGVTDTQYFGPGTRLTVL.